These 12 T cell receptor beta chains were sequenced from one sample in a study of blood T cell repertoires in COVID-19. Clones were sequenced by immunoSEQ multiplex PCR, and TCRdb holds only the in-frame ones, with some missing. The data hold a few hundred thousand clones, with around 91% observed a single time. Sequenced material: peripheral blood. These receptors came from a woman aged 35 to 49 with COVID-19, enrolled during active disease.

V gene TRBV5-6 combines with J gene TRBJ2-1; 8 bases agree with TRBD2. The germline gives CDR1 SGHDT, CDR2 YYEEEE. The junction had 13 bases not matched to a gene; V was cut back by 3 bases and J by 5 bases. The CDR3 runs 17 residues. The chain's CDR3 is CASSWLISGRGHNEQFF. The CDR3 region has the DNA TGTGCCAGCAGCTGGCTCATATCCGGGAGGGGACACAATGAGCAGTTCTTC. Complete variable domain (other parts from reference TRBV5-6 and TRBJ2-1): DAGVTQSPTHLIKTRGQQVTLRCSPKSGHDTVSWYQQALGQGPQFIFQYYEEEERQRGNFPDRFSGHQFPNYSSELNVNALLLGDSALYLCASSWLISGRGHNEQFFGPGTRLTVL.

This rearrangement joins TRBV30 to TRBJ2-4; 10 bases match TRBD2. Germline lookup yields CDR1 GTSNPN and CDR2 SVGIG (reference sequence). The CDR3 extends over 18 amino acids. Germline trimming cut 0 bases from V and 1 base from J; bases unmatched to any gene: 9. CDR3 sequence: CAWSVRAGGPRAKNIQYF. CDR3 bases: TGTGCCTGGAGTGTACGAGCGGGAGGGCCGAGGGCCAAAAACATTCAGTACTTC.

This rearrangement joins TRBV5-1 to TRBJ2-1; the D gene is possibly TRBD1 (7 bases). Germline V gene data show CDR1 as SGHRS and CDR2 as YFSETQ. V lost 3 bases and J 9 bases, leaving 22 bases between the germline ends. The CDR3 totals 16 residues. The CDR3 protein is CASSSVTGMLGGEQFF. CDR3 in DNA: TGCGCCAGCAGCTCTGTGACAGGGATGCTGGGGGGTGAGCAGTTCTTC.

This clone appeared once. The chain carries TRBV25-1 and TRBJ1-1; D is unresolved. The V gene lost 6 bases and the J gene lost 4 bases, with 15 bases spanning the gap. Germline V gives CDR1 MGHDK, CDR2 SYGVNS. This CDR3 is 14 amino acids long. The CDR3 sequence: CASRDSISGTEAFF. DNA of the CDR3: TGTGCCAGCAGGGACTCCATCTCGGGCACTGAAGCTTTCTTT.

There are a few counts of this clone. The chain joins TRBV18 to TRBJ1-2, with TRBD1 as a possible D gene (5 bases). The germline V and J ends were trimmed by 6 bases and 4 bases, with 12 bases remaining between them. From germline, CDR1 is KGHSH and CDR2 LQKENI. The CDR3 loop spans 13 amino acids. CDR3: CASSSTDGYGYTF. The CDR3 coding sequence is TGTGCCAGCTCGTCGACAGACGGCTATGGCTACACCTTC. Looking up the rest from reference TRBV18 and TRBJ1-2 gives the full variable domain: NAGVMQNPRHLVRRRGQEARLRCSPMKGHSHVYWYRQLPEEGLKFMVYLQKENIIDESGMPKERFSAEFPKEGPSILRIQQVVRGDSAAYFCASSSTDGYGYTFGSGTRLTVV.

The chain employs TRBV28 and TRBJ2-1; 13 nucleotides match TRBD2. Unmatched junction bases numbered 4, after V lost 4 bases and J lost 10 bases. There are 14 residues in the CDR3. Looked up from germline, CDR1 is MDHEN and CDR2 is SYDVKM. The CDR3: CASSWGLAGSEQFF. The CDR3 DNA reads as TGTGCCAGCAGTTGGGGACTAGCGGGGTCGGAGCAGTTCTTC.

The sample holds one count of this clone. This chain joins TRBV5-1 and TRBJ2-5; D may be TRBD1 (5 bases). The CDR3 covers 12 residues. Trimming cost V 1 base and J 7 bases, with 8 bases left between them. Germline-derived CDR1 and CDR2 are SGHRS and YFSETQ. The CDR3 nucleotides read TGCGCCAGCAGCTTGTATCAGGGGACCCAGTACTTC. Amino acid sequence: CASSLYQGTQYF. The full variable domain, completed using reference TRBV5-1 and TRBJ2-5, is KAGVTQTPRYLIKTRGQQVTLSCSPISGHRSVSWYQQTPGQGLQFLFEYFSETQRNKGNFPGRFSGRQFSNSRSEMNVSTLELGDSALYLCASSLYQGTQYFGPGTRLLVL.

The V and J genes are TRBV12-2 and TRBJ2-3; TRBD1 reflects the table's D call only, with no check against the DNA. TRBV12-2 is a listed pseudogene. This CDR3 contains 23 residues. CDR3 residues: CASRLARHYGQGPGWGDTDTQYF. CDR3 nucleotides: TGTGCAAGTCGCTTAGCTAGGCACTATGGACAGGGGCCGGGATGGGGAGACACAGATACGCAGTATTTT.

As regards this clone: Other DNA variants within this sample encode the same CDR3. V gene TRBV27 combines with J gene TRBJ2-7; 9 bases are a match to TRBD1. The CDR3 is 15 residues long. CDR1 and CDR2 (germline): MNHEY, SMNVEV (reference sequence). V was pared by 0 bases and J by 2 bases, with 2 bases of the junction left unmatched. CDR3 coding DNA: TGTGCCAGCAGTTTATCGGGACAGGGTGCCTACGAGCAGTACTTC. This translates into CASSLSGQGAYEQYF.

This chain joins TRBV6-5 and TRBJ1-1; 8 bases fit TRBD1. V lost 3 bases, J lost 5 bases, and 11 bases stayed unmatched. Germline-derived CDR1 and CDR2 are MNHEY and SVGAGI. This CDR3 is 16 amino acids long. As DNA, the CDR3 is TGTGCCAGCAGTTATCTCGGCAGGGGGCGAAGGACTGAAGCTTTCTTT. Its protein is CASSYLGRGRRTEAFF.

For this clone: At the DNA level, this CDR3 is encoded by other sequences in the same sample as well. As DNA, the CDR3 is TGTGCCAGCTCCCGACAGGGTATGAACACTGAAGCTTTCTTT. The encoded protein is CASSRQGMNTEAFF. The chain is built from TRBV18 and TRBJ1-1; TRBD1 matches 7 bases. The CDR3 spans 14 residues. V lost 6 bases and J lost 0; bases outside the gene matches: 4. The V gene's germline CDR1 is KGHSH and CDR2 LQKENI.

The rearrangement uses TRBV2 and TRBJ2-1; 8 positions agree with TRBD1. The trim removed 7 bases at V and 9 bases at J, leaving 8 bases unmatched. The CDR3 totals 13 residues. Looked up from germline, CDR1 is SNHLY and CDR2 is FYNNEI. CDR3 in amino acids: CASTPDRDGEQFF. In DNA form, the CDR3 reads TGTGCCAGCACCCCGGACAGGGATGGTGAGCAGTTCTTC.